This T cell receptor beta chain was captured in a study of T cell clones after liver transplantation. The wider study: As an antigen-independent comparator, third-party-reactive TCRbeta sequences came from pre-transplant mixed lymphocyte reactions.

The V end lost 4 bases, the J end lost 3 bases, and 10 bases lay between the germline ends. CDR3 length: 13 amino acids. Per germline, CDR1 SGDLS and CDR2 YYNGEE. Many counts were recorded for this clone. Its matching antigen is unknown. Findings and limits, study-wide: Compared with third party-reactive sequences, donor-reactive ones declined more, independent of withdrawal success. Conclusions were preliminary, with small, heterogeneous patient groups.

Unstimulated PBMCs were sorted into CD3+CD4+ and CD3+CD8+ populations. Using immunoSEQ multiplex PCR, the repertoire was profiled, and TCRdb retains in-frame clones only, with some absent. The data show tens of thousands of clones, 70% to 80% seen once. The V gene is TRBV9, the J gene TRBJ1-1, with D possibly matching TRBD1 (6 bases). The source material was CD4+ T cells from blood, sampled before liver transplant. The receptor's source is a human donor who received a liver transplant. The CDR3 bases are TGTGCCAGCAGCCGAGGGGGGGACACTGAAGCTTTCTTT. It specifies CASSRGGDTEAFF.